These T cell receptor beta chains were read from a single sample in a study of shared clonotypes between healthy human individuals. This table comes from immunoSEQ multiplex PCR, and its TCRdb copy is limited to in-frame clones, with some not included. The repertoire includes some 2,400,000 clones, approximately 96% of them detected once, and approximately 0.13% sits in the top ten. The sequencing input was naive CD4+ T cells sorted from blood. All receptors derive from a man between 18 and 35 years old in good health. Each CDR3 is given with its conserved first and last residue. A D gene is named only where the DNA matches it firmly. The listing skips clone size in some rows; elsewhere it reads once, few, many or a size class.

J gene | clone size | V gene | D gene | CDR3 DNA | CDR3 protein
TRBJ1-2 | NA | TRBV6-4 | TRBD1 | TGTGCCAGCAGTGACTCGGGACAGCCCGGCGGTGGCTACACCTTC | CASSDSGQPGGGYTF
TRBJ1-4 | NA | TRBV6-6 | NA | TGTGCCAGCACCATCCTACGGGGGATAGGGGAAAAACTGTTTTTT | CASTILRGIGEKLFF
TRBJ1-2 | once | TRBV28 | NA | TGTGCCAGCAGTGGACTATATGGCTACACCTTC | CASSGLYGYTF
TRBJ1-1 | once | TRBV29-1 | NA | TGCAGCGTAGCGCCGCCGGGGAACACTGAAGCTTTCTTT | CSVAPPGNTEAFF
TRBJ1-5 | NA | TRBV19 | NA | TGTGCCAGTAGCAACAGCAGGGTGAGCAATCAGCCCCAGCATTTT | CASSNSRVSNQPQHF
TRBJ2-7 | NA | TRBV12-1 | NA | TGTGCCAGCCGAAGACTAGCGGGAGTAACCTACGAGCAGTACTTC | CASRRLAGVTYEQYF
TRBJ2-1 | NA | TRBV19 | NA | TGTGCCAGTAGTACGGGCTACAATGAGCAGTTCTTC | CASSTGYNEQFF
TRBJ2-7 | NA | TRBV7-8 | TRBD1 | TGTGCCAGCAGCCTATTAAGAGGGACAGTGGAGAGGAACGAGCAGTACTTC | CASSLLRGTVERNEQYF
TRBJ1-2 | NA | TRBV20-1 | NA | TGCAGTGCTAGAGAGGGTCGCGGCTACACCTTC | CSAREGRGYTF
TRBJ2-7 | NA | TRBV25-1 | NA | TGTGCCAGCAGGACAACAGGGCCGGGCTCCTACGAGCAGTACTTC | CASRTTGPGSYEQYF
TRBJ1-2 | NA | TRBV19 | NA | TGTGCCAGTAGCGACCCGACACCCATGTATGGCTACACCTTC | CASSDPTPMYGYTF
TRBJ1-1 | NA | TRBV6-1 | NA | TGTGCCAGCACCGAGACAGGGAACACTGAAGCTTTCTTT | CASTETGNTEAFF
TRBJ2-3 | NA | TRBV5-4 | TRBD2 | TGTGCCAGCAGCTTCGCTAGCGGGATAATCTTAGCATCGCAGTATTTT | CASSFASGIILASQYF
TRBJ1-5 | NA | TRBV2 | NA | TGTGCCAGCAAGGCATATAGCAATCAGCCCCAGCATTTT | CASKAYSNQPQHF
TRBJ1-1 | once | TRBV10-3 | TRBD1 | TGTGCCATCAGGAGGGACAGGGACACTGAAGCTTTCTTT | CAIRRDRDTEAFF
TRBJ2-7 | NA | TRBV29-1 | NA | TGCAGCGTTGAAAAGGGGTACGAGCAGTACTTC | CSVEKGYEQYF
TRBJ1-5 | NA | TRBV30 | NA | TGTGCCTGGAGTGTACAACCGAGCAATCAGCCCCAGCATTTT | CAWSVQPSNQPQHF
TRBJ1-3 | NA | TRBV4-3 | NA | TGCGCCAGCAGCCAACTCGAAGCGTCGGGAAACACCATATATTTT | CASSQLEASGNTIYF
TRBJ1-2 | NA | TRBV7-8 | NA | TGTGCCAGCAGCCGAAGTGAGGCAGGGACAATCGGCTACACCTTC | CASSRSEAGTIGYTF